The sequence of this T cell receptor (beta chain) was determined in a study of blood T cell repertoires in COVID-19. Looking at the study overall: COVID-19 samples collected from the United States, Italy and Spain covered acute and convalescent phases. In each case, the material was cDNA or gDNA derived from T cells, B-cell-depleted T cells, or PBMCs.

As processed by the authors: Amplification from reference gene primers served as the basis for estimated nucleated cell counts. TCRdb keeps only in-frame clones here, not all; method: immunoSEQ multiplex PCR. V, J and clone size are those of that table, while D and trimming were read from the DNA. The sample yields 250,000 to 350,000 clones, over 75% seen once. The CDR3 sequence is 16 residues long. The V and J ends lost 3 bases and 0 bases, in that order; junction bases with no gene match: 5. Germline CDR1 and CDR2: KGHSH and LQKENI. There are a few counts of this clone. This chain uses TRBV18 with TRBJ2-1; 7 bases line up with TRBD2. Sequencing was done on a sample of peripheral blood. The TCR comes from a woman in her sixties or seventies with acute or convalescent COVID-19. The CDR3 sequence is CASSPFGGSSYNEQFF. The CDR3 bases are TGTGCCAGCTCACCTTTCGGGGGGAGCTCCTACAATGAGCAGTTCTTC.